This T cell receptor (beta chain) comes out of a study of shared clonotypes between healthy human individuals. Study information: The donors, two women and a few men, were aged 18 to 49.

It was at deep level that the assay was run. Generated by immunoSEQ multiplex PCR, the TCRdb table keeps only in-frame clones and is missing some. The sample records fewer than 1.8 million clones, roughly 98.5% being singletons. The V gene's germline CDR1 is SQVTM and CDR2 ANQGSEA. The V gene lost 4 bases and the J gene lost 10 bases, with 11 bases spanning the gap. The CDR3 has 10 residues. The authors divided CD4+ cells into CD45RA+ naive and CD45RA-negative memory subsets. The origin of this receptor is a man younger than 40 in good health. The V gene is TRBV29-1, the J gene TRBJ2-7, with D perhaps TRBD1 (6 bases). The sequenced material came from naive CD4+ T cells sorted from blood. The subset: CD45RA+ positively selected. CDR3 sequence (DNA): TGCAGCGTTGGTACAGGGACACAGTACTTC. This sequence encodes CSVGTGTQYF.